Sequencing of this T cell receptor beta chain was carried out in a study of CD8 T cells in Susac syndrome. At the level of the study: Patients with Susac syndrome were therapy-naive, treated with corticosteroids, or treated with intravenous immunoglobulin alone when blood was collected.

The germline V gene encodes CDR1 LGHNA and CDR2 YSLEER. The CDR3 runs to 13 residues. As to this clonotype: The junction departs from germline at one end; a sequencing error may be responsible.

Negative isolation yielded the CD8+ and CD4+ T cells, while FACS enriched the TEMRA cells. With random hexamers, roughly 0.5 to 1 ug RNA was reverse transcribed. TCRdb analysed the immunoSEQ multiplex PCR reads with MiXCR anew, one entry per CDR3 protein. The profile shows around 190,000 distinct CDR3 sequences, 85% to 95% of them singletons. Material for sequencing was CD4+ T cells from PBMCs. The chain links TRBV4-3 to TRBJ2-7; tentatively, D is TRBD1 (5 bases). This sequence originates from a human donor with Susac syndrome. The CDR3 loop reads CASSQDRGSAADF. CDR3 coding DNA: TGCGCCAGCAGCCAAGATAGGGGTTCGGCGGCGGACTTC.